The following is a T cell receptor (beta chain) sequence with its context. V was trimmed by 5 bases and J by 4 bases, leaving 9 bases between them. The CDR3 loop spans 12 amino acids. Germline V gene data show CDR1 as LNHDA and CDR2 as SQIVND (reference sequence). The table came from immunoSEQ multiplex PCR; TCRdb's copy has only in-frame clones and leaves some out. The sample lists roughly 370,000 clones; around 90% were seen once. This record belongs to a study of control samples from healthy donors and cancer patients. The sequenced sample consisted of PBMCs. This receptor was taken from a man aged 35-49 years with head and neck cancer. The rearrangement joins TRBV19 to TRBJ2-7, with D maybe TRBD1 (5 bases). The CDR3 DNA sequence: TGTGCCAGTAGTCAAGGGGTGTACGAGCAGTACTTC. This gives the protein CASSQGVYEQYF.